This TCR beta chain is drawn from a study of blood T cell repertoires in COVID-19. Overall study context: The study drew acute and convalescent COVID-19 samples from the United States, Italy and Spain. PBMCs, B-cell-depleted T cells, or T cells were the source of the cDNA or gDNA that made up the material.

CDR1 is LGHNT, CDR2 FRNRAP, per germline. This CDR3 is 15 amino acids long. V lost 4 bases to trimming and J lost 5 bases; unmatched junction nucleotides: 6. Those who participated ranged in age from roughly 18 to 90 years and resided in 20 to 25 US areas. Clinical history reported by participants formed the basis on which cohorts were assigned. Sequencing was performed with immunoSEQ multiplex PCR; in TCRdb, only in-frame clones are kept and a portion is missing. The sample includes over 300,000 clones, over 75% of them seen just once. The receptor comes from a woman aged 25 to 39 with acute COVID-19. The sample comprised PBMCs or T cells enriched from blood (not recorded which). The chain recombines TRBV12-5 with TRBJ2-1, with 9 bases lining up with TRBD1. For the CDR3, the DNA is TGTGCTAGTGGTTCCTGGACAGGGGCTCACAATGAGCAGTTCTTC. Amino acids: CASGSWTGAHNEQFF.